A single sample gave rise to the 30 T cell receptor beta chains below, sequenced in a study of PD-1 blockade in classical Hodgkin lymphoma. All the patients suffered relapse after autologous stem cell transplantation, and brentuximab vedotin exposure differed. TCRdb's table, derived via immunoSEQ multiplex PCR, lists solely in-frame clones and lacks some. The sample lists 80,000 to 100,000 clones; 75% to 85% were seen once. The input for sequencing was peripheral blood mononuclear cells (PBMCs), taken before the second cycle of nivolumab. These receptors came from a human donor with classical Hodgkin lymphoma.

CDR3 region: CASSLPPDYNEQFF. DNA for the CDR3: TGTGCCAGCAGCTTACCTCCGGATTACAATGAGCAGTTCTTC. This sequence joins TRBV7-9 and TRBJ2-1, with D unresolved. The germline V gene encodes CDR1 SEHNR and CDR2 FQNEAQ (reference sequence). This CDR3 contains 14 residues. Trimming pared 2 bases from V and 4 bases from J, leaving 9 bases between. Variable domain in full (rest from reference TRBV7-9 and TRBJ2-1): DTGVSQNPRHKITKRGQNVTFRCDPISEHNRLYWYRQTLGQGPEFLTYFQNEAQLEKSRLLSDRFSAERPKGSFSTLEIQRTEQGDSAMYLCASSLPPDYNEQFFGPGTRLTVL.

This chain connects TRBV7-9 to TRBJ2-2, with TRBD1 matching over 10 bases. CDR1 is SEHNR, CDR2 FQNEAQ, per germline (reference sequence). The CDR3 runs to 18 residues. V shed 3 bases and J 0 bases; nucleotides not matched to a gene: 7. CDR3 residues: CASSFLTGTGANTGELFF. For the CDR3, the DNA is TGTGCCAGCAGCTTTTTAACCGGGACAGGGGCGAACACCGGGGAGCTGTTTTTT.

The chain combines TRBV29-1 with TRBJ2-3, with 7 positions matching TRBD2. The CDR3 is 13 amino acids. Germline CDR1 reads SQVTM; CDR2 reads ANQGSEA. V lost 1 base and J lost 4; bases outside the gene matches: 2. The CDR3, as DNA: TGCAGCGTTGAAGCCCTAGCGGCAGATACGCAGTATTTT. It encodes CSVEALAADTQYF.

The chain couples TRBV28 to TRBJ2-1; D is unresolved. CDR1 and CDR2 (germline): MDHEN, SYDVKM. V shed 1 base and J shed 10 bases, with 8 bases lying between them. The CDR3 covers 12 residues. The CDR3, as DNA: TGTGCCAGCAGTTTATTGGTGAAAGAGCAGTTCTTC. It encodes CASSLLVKEQFF.

The chain carries TRBV7-2 and TRBJ1-5; D possibly corresponds to TRBD1 (5 bases). The CDR3 extends over 14 amino acids. Per germline, CDR1 SGHTA and CDR2 FQGNSA. Trimming took off 5 bases at V and 5 bases at J, with 13 bases between the two ends. CDR3 nucleotides: TGTGCCAGCAGCCAAGGGACTTTGGATCAGCCCCAGCATTTT. Its translation is CASSQGTLDQPQHF.

V gene TRBV29-1 combines with J gene TRBJ2-3; the D gene is possibly TRBD2 (6 bases). Trimming removed 1 base at V and 6 bases at J, with 11 bases between. The CDR3 contains 13 residues. Germline CDR1 and CDR2: SQVTM and ANQGSEA. The chain's CDR3 is CSVEVGTWDTQYF. CDR3 nucleotides: TGCAGCGTTGAAGTTGGGACTTGGGATACGCAGTATTTT.

CDR3 region: CASSIAGGYEKLFF. The DNA of the CDR3 is TGTGCCAGTAGTATAGCCGGAGGGTATGAAAAACTGTTTTTT. This chain links TRBV19 with TRBJ1-4; D unclear. V lost 1 base to trimming and J lost 6 bases, with 9 bases between them. Germline CDR1 is LNHDA and CDR2 is SQIVND (reference sequence). The CDR3 is 14 residues long.

The chain links TRBV5-4 to TRBJ2-3; 8 nucleotides line up with TRBD1. Germline CDR1 is SGHNT and CDR2 is YYREEE (reference sequence). V shed 3 bases, J shed 1 base, and the junction held 4 bases outside the gene matches. The CDR3 has 15 residues. CDR3 nucleotides: TGTGCCAGCAGCTCAAAGACAGGGGGCACAGATACGCAGTATTTT. Its translation: CASSSKTGGTDTQYF.

The chain has TRBV19 and TRBJ1-1; no clear D. This CDR3 has 14 residues. The V end was cut by 7 bases, the J end by 1 base, with 13 bases between. CDR1 and CDR2 from the germline V gene are LNHDA and SQIVND (reference sequence). CDR3 nucleotide sequence: TGTGCCAGTACCGACAACATAGAGAACACTGAAGCTTTCTTT. Translating it yields CASTDNIENTEAFF.

The V gene is TRBV9, the J gene TRBJ2-3, with D possibly being TRBD2 (5 bases). V lost 0 bases to trimming and J lost 0 bases, with 11 bases between them. CDR1 is SGDLS and CDR2 is YYNGEE in the germline V gene. The length of the CDR3 is 16 residues. The CDR3 bases are TGTGCCAGCAGCGTAGCGGGCGGGCCAAGCACAGATACGCAGTATTTT. Its protein product is CASSVAGGPSTDTQYF. The full variable domain, in which reference TRBV9 and TRBJ2-3 provide the parts outside the CDR3, is DSGVTQTPKHLITATGQRVTLRCSPRSGDLSVYWYQQSLDQGLQFLIQYYNGEERAKGNILERFSAQQFPDLHSELNLSSLELGDSALYFCASSVAGGPSTDTQYFGPGTRLTVL.

V gene TRBV7-6 combines with J gene TRBJ2-7; D possibly uses TRBD1 or TRBD2 (7 bases each). The CDR3 is made up of 15 amino acids. Trimming stripped 1 base from V and 6 bases from J, with 16 bases between. Germline V gene sequence: CDR1 SGHVS, CDR2 FNYEAQ. The CDR3 DNA follows: TGTGCCAGCAGCTTAGGGGGGAGGGGGCAGGTCGAGCAGTACTTC. Protein: CASSLGGRGQVEQYF.

Worth noting for this clone: This same CDR3 is encoded by further DNA sequences in the sample. The V and J genes are TRBV10-3 and TRBJ2-3, with 7 nucleotides matching TRBD1. This CDR3 contains 13 residues. The V segment lost 7 bases and the J segment 1 base; nucleotides outside the gene matches: 2. Germline CDR1 reads ENHRY; CDR2 reads SYGVKD. CDR3 residues: CAITGQGTDTQYF. In DNA, the CDR3 is TGTGCCATCACCGGACAGGGCACAGATACGCAGTATTTT.

This clone appeared a few times. This CDR3 is CASSVQGRYGYTF. For the CDR3, the DNA is TGTGCCAGCAGTGTCCAGGGAAGATATGGCTACACCTTC. This chain joins TRBV2 and TRBJ1-2, with D maybe TRBD1 (5 bases). The ends were cut back, 4 bases at V and 5 bases at J, with 11 bases in the middle. Germline V gene data show CDR1 as SNHLY and CDR2 as FYNNEI. The CDR3 is 13 residues long.

This clone has only a few counts. The CDR3, as DNA: TGCGCCAGCAGCCCCGGGACAGGGGCCTACAATGAGCAGTTCTTC. Amino acid sequence: CASSPGTGAYNEQFF. The chain links TRBV5-1 to TRBJ2-1, with TRBD1 matching 10 bases. This CDR3 spans 15 amino acids. CDR1 and CDR2 (germline): SGHRS, YFSETQ. V was pared by 4 bases and J by 2 bases, with 3 bases of the junction left unmatched.

With regard to this clone: Other DNA sequences in the same sample also yield this CDR3. The gene calls are TRBV5-4 and TRBJ2-5; TRBD2 aligns across 13 bases. The CDR3 sequence is 15 residues long. Germline CDR1 and CDR2: SGHNT and YYREEE (reference sequence). V shed 0 bases and J 4 bases; nucleotides not matched to a gene: 0. The CDR3 bases are TGTGCCAGCAGCTTGGGACTAGCGGGAGGAGAGACCCAGTACTTC. It codes for CASSLGLAGGETQYF. The full variable domain, in which reference TRBV5-4 and TRBJ2-5 provide the parts outside the CDR3, is ETGVTQSPTHLIKTRGQQVTLRCSSQSGHNTVSWYQQALGQGPQFIFQYYREEENGRGNFPPRFSGLQFPNYSSELNVNALELDDSALYLCASSLGLAGGETQYFGPGTRLLVL.

The V and J genes are TRBV10-3 and TRBJ2-1; 8 nucleotides agree with TRBD2. J lost 9 bases, V lost 6 bases, and 7 bases had no gene match. The CDR3 length is 13 residues. Germline CDR1 ENHRY, CDR2 SYGVKD. The CDR3 spells CAISREGLGEQFF. The CDR3 bases are TGTGCCATCAGCCGGGAGGGCCTCGGTGAGCAGTTCTTC.

This chain links TRBV19 with TRBJ2-1; D call uncertain. Germline CDR1 reads LNHDA; CDR2 reads SQIVND (reference sequence). Trimming shortened V by 1 base and J by 8 bases, and 9 bases separated the two germline ends. This CDR3 region has 13 residues. CDR3 in amino acids: CASSIGATDEQFF. In nucleotides, the CDR3 is TGTGCCAGTAGTATAGGGGCTACGGATGAGCAGTTCTTC.

The V call is TRBV7-3, the J call TRBJ2-5; 9 nucleotides align to TRBD1. The germline V gene has CDR1 SGHTA and CDR2 FQGTGA. This CDR3 spans 13 amino acids. V lost 5 bases to trimming and J lost 4 bases; unmatched junction nucleotides: 2. CDR3 sequence reads: CASSAGQGETQYF. CDR3 in DNA: TGTGCCAGCAGCGCGGGACAGGGAGAGACCCAGTACTTC.

This clone has only a few counts. The gene calls are TRBV19 and TRBJ2-2; 7 bases are a match to TRBD2. V shed 3 bases, J shed 0 bases, and the junction held 10 bases outside the gene matches. CDR1 is LNHDA, CDR2 SQIVND, per germline (reference sequence). CDR3 length equals 18 residues. CDR3 amino acids: CASSMPPWDYANTGELFF. CDR3 DNA: TGTGCCAGTAGTATGCCCCCCTGGGACTACGCGAACACCGGGGAGCTGTTTTTT.

The gene calls are TRBV2 and TRBJ2-1; 11 bases agree with TRBD2. The CDR3 length is 17 residues. Trimming removed 7 bases from V and 2 bases from J; junction bases left unmatched: 10. The germline V gene encodes CDR1 SNHLY and CDR2 FYNNEI. CDR3 amino acids: CASKGLADPLAYNEQFF. As DNA, the CDR3 is TGTGCCAGCAAGGGACTAGCGGACCCCCTAGCCTACAATGAGCAGTTCTTC.

The chain recombines TRBV5-6 with TRBJ2-5; 7 bases align to TRBD1. This CDR3 is built from 15 residues. Germline V gene data show CDR1 as SGHDT and CDR2 as YYEEEE. V gave up 0 bases and J gave up 4 bases; unmatched junction bases: 6. CDR3 bases: TGTGCCAGCAGCTTGGTGGGGGCAGGGGGAGAGACCCAGTACTTC. As protein: CASSLVGAGGETQYF.

This clone was recorded only once. The chain carries TRBV28 and TRBJ2-7; the D gene could be TRBD1 or TRBD2 (6 bases each). Trimming stripped 8 bases from V and 6 bases from J, with 17 bases between. Looked up from germline, CDR1 is MDHEN and CDR2 is SYDVKM. The CDR3 spans 13 residues. The chain's CDR3 is CASYRPPGAEQYF. CDR3 DNA: TGTGCCAGCTATAGGCCCCCGGGGGCCGAGCAGTACTTC.

The rearrangement joins TRBV7-2 to TRBJ1-1; D is undetermined. Trimming removed 5 bases at V and 1 base at J, with 11 bases between. Looked up from germline, CDR1 is SGHTA and CDR2 is FQGNSA. There are 14 residues in the CDR3. The CDR3 nucleotides read TGTGCCAGCAGCCCGGGCCCATCGAACACTGAAGCTTTCTTT. It is translated as CASSPGPSNTEAFF.

This sequence joins TRBV28 and TRBJ1-5; D possibly corresponds to TRBD1 (6 bases). This CDR3 spans 13 amino acids. Germline V CDR1 and CDR2: MDHEN, SYDVKM. V lost 9 bases to trimming and J lost 5 bases, with 14 bases between them. The CDR3: CASYRAVDQPQHF. As DNA, the CDR3 is TGTGCCAGTTACAGGGCGGTTGATCAGCCCCAGCATTTT.

This chain joins TRBV10-3 and TRBJ1-3; D remains ambiguous. There are 15 residues in the CDR3. Germline CDR1 is ENHRY and CDR2 is SYGVKD. The V end lost 1 base, the J end lost 4 bases, and 11 bases lay between the germline ends. The CDR3 sequence: CAISEWENSGNTIYF. CDR3 in DNA: TGTGCCATCAGTGAGTGGGAGAATTCAGGAAACACCATATATTTT.

The rearrangement links TRBV5-5 to TRBJ1-2; D remains unclear. CDR1 is SGHKS, CDR2 YYEKEE, per germline (reference sequence). CDR3 length equals 12 residues. Trimming left V 2 bases short and J 7 bases short, with 9 bases between. The CDR3 DNA follows: TGTGCCAGCAGCTTCCAGGATTCTGGCTACACCTTC. Residues: CASSFQDSGYTF.

This clone appeared a few times. The chain couples TRBV30 to TRBJ1-2; D unclear. CDR1 is GTSNPN, CDR2 SVGIG, per germline (reference sequence). V lost 5 bases, J lost 8 bases, and 15 bases lay in between. CDR3 length: 12 residues. The CDR3 DNA reads as TGTGCCTGGGCGGGCAATGTGGGAGGCTACACCTTC. This sequence encodes CAWAGNVGGYTF.

This clone showed up just a few times. This chain connects TRBV5-6 to TRBJ2-2, with TRBD2 matching 8 bases. The germline V gene has CDR1 SGHDT and CDR2 YYEEEE. Trimming took 3 bases from V and 5 from J; bases not matched to a gene: 9. The length of the CDR3 is 16 residues. CDR3 region: CASSSTGTRITGELFF. The DNA of the CDR3 is TGTGCCAGCAGCTCCACCGGGACTAGAATAACCGGGGAGCTGTTTTTT.

The V gene is TRBV6-1, the J gene TRBJ2-3; 8 nucleotides agree with TRBD2. Germline assignment: CDR1 MNHNS and CDR2 SASEGT. V was clipped by 8 bases and J by 4 bases; unmatched bases: 8. This CDR3 region has 14 residues. The CDR3 nucleotides are TGTGCCAGCTCCCGGACTAGCTGGTCAGATACGCAGTATTTT. Encoded protein: CASSRTSWSDTQYF.

The J gene is TRBJ1-1, the V gene TRBV19, with D hard to call. With 7 bases removed from V and 4 bases from J, the gap between germline ends came to 19 bases. Germline CDR1 LNHDA, CDR2 SQIVND (reference sequence). The CDR3 covers 15 residues. CDR3 coding DNA: TGTGCCAGTACATCCGGCGGCACAAGTCTCACTGAAGCTTTCTTT. Its protein is CASTSGGTSLTEAFF.